This T cell receptor (beta chain) derives from a study of T cell responses to AZD1222 COVID-19 vaccine. The CDR3 has 13 residues. CDR1 and CDR2 (germline): SGHAT, FQNNGV. J lost 2 bases, V lost 2 bases, and 0 bases had no gene match. Measured with immunoSEQ multiplex PCR; TCRdb has only the in-frame clones, and not every one. The sample has around 130,000 clones; 86% are singletons. The sequence was collected from an adult who received the AZD1222 COVID-19 vaccine. This specimen was peripheral blood, taken 28 days after the second AZD1222 dose. The genes are TRBV11-2 and TRBJ2-7; 7 bases fit TRBD1. CDR3 in amino acids: CASSLTGAYEQYF. DNA of the CDR3: TGTGCCAGCAGCTTAACAGGGGCCTACGAGCAGTACTTC.